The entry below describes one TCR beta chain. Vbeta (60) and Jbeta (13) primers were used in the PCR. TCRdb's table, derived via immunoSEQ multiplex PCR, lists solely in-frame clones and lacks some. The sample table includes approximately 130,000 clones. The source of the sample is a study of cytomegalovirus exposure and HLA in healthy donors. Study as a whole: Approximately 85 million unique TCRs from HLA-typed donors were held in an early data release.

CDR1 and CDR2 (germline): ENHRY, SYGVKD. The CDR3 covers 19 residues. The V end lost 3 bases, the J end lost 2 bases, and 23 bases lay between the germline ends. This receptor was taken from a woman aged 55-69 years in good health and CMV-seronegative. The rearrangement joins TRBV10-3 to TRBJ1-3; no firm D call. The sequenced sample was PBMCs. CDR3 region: CAISDATGGIGWAGNTIYF. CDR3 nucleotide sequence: TGTGCCATCAGTGACGCGACGGGCGGGATCGGCTGGGCTGGAAACACCATATATTTT.